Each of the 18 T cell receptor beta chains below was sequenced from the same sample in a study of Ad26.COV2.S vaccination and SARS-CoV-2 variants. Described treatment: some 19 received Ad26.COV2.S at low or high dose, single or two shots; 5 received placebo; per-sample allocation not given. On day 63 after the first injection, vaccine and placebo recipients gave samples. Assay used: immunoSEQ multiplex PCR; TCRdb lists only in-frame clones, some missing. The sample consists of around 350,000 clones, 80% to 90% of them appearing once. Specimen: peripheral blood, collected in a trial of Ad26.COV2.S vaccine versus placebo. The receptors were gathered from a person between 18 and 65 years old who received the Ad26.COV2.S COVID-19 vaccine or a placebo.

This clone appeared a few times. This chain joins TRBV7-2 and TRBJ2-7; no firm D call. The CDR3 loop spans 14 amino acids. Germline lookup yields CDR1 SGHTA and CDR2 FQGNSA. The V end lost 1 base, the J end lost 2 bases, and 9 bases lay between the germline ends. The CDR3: CASSLDAQTYEQYF. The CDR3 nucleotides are TGTGCCAGCAGCTTAGACGCGCAGACCTACGAGCAGTACTTC.

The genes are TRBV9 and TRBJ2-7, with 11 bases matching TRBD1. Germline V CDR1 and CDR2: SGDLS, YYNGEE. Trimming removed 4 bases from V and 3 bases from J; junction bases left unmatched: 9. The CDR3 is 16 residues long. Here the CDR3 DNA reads TGTGCCAGCAGCCCCAACTCCGGGACAGGGGGCTACGAGCAGTACTTC. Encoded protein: CASSPNSGTGGYEQYF. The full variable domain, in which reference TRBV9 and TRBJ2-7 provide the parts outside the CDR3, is DSGVTQTPKHLITATGQRVTLRCSPRSGDLSVYWYQQSLDQGLQFLIQYYNGEERAKGNILERFSAQQFPDLHSELNLSSLELGDSALYFCASSPNSGTGGYEQYFGPGTRLTVT.

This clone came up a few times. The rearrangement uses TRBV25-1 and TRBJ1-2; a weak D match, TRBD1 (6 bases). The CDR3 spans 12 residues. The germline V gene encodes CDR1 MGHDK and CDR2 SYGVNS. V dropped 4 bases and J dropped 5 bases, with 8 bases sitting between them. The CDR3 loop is CASSAGQYGYTF. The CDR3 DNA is TGTGCCAGCAGTGCGGGACAATATGGCTACACCTTC.

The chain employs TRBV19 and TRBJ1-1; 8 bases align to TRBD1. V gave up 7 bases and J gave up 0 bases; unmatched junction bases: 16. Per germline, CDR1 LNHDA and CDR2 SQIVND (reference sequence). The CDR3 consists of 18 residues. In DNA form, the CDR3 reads TGTGCCAGTATTCCCGCCCCGTCGGACAGGGATGTGAACACTGAAGCTTTCTTT. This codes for CASIPAPSDRDVNTEAFF.

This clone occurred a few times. CDR3 sequence reads: CATSIGQGVQFF. CDR3 bases: TGTGCCACCAGTATCGGACAGGGCGTCCAGTTCTTC. This chain connects TRBV24-1 to TRBJ2-1, with 8 bases aligning to TRBD1. Germline CDR1 reads KGHDR; CDR2 reads SFDVKD. J gave up 13 bases and V 6 bases, and 7 bases lay outside the gene matches. This CDR3 has 12 residues.

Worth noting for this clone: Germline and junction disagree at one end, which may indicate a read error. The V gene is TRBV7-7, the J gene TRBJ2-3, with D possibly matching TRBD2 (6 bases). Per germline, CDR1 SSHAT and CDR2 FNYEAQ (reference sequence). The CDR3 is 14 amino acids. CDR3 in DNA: TGTGCTAGCAGCCACCGGGCCAACGGGGGTACGCAGTATTTT. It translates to CASSHRANGGTQYF.

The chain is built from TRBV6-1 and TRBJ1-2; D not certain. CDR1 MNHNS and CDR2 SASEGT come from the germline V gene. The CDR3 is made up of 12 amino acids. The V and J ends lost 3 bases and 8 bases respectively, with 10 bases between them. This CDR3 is CASSDGVRGYTF. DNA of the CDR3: TGTGCCAGCAGTGATGGTGTTCGGGGCTACACCTTC.

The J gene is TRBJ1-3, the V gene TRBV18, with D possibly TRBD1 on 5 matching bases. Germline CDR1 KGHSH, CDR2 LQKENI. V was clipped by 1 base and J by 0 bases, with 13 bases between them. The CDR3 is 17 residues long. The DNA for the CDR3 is TGTGCCAGCTCACCACAGGGGAGGGCTGCCTCTGGAAACACCATATATTTT. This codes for CASSPQGRAASGNTIYF.

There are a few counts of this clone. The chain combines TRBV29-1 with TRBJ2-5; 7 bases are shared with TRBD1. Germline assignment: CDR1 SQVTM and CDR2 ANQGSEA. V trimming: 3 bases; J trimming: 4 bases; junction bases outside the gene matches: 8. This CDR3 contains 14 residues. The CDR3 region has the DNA TGCAGCGTTGACCGACAGGGTGGGGGAGAGACCCAGTACTTC. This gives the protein CSVDRQGGGETQYF.

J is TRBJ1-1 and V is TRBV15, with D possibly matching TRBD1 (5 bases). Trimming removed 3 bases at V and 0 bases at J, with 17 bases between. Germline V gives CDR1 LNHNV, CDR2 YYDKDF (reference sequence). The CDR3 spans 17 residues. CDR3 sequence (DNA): TGTGCCACCAGCAGCTACCTAGGCCAGGGTATGAACACTGAAGCTTTCTTT. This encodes CATSSYLGQGMNTEAFF.

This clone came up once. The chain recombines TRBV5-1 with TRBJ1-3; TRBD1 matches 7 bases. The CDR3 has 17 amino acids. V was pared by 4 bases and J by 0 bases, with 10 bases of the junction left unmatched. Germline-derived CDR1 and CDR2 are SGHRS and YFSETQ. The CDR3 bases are TGCGCCAGCAGCCCATCCGGACAGGAAATCTCTGGAAACACCATATATTTT. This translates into CASSPSGQEISGNTIYF.

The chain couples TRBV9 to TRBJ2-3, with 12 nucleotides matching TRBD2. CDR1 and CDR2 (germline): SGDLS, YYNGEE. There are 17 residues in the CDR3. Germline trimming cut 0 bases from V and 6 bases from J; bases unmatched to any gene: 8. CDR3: CASSVGSSGGVSDTQYF. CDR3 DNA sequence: TGTGCCAGCAGCGTAGGGTCTAGCGGGGGGGTTTCGGATACGCAGTATTTT.

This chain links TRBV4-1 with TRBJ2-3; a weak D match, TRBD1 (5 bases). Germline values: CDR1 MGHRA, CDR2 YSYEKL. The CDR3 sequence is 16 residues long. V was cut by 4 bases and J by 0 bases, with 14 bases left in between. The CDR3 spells CASSRRAAGSTDTQYF. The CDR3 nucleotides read TGCGCCAGCAGCCGCAGGGCGGCAGGGAGCACAGATACGCAGTATTTT.

Written as DNA, the CDR3 is TGCGCCAGCAGTCCAAGGGGAGGTTATTCACCCCTCCACTTT. Translating it yields CASSPRGGYSPLHF. V usage is TRBV5-1 and J usage is TRBJ1-6, with D possibly being TRBD1 (5 bases). Looked up from germline, CDR1 is SGHRS and CDR2 is YFSETQ. CDR3 length equals 14 residues. V was shortened by 5 bases and J by 8 bases, with 14 bases between the two germline ends. Full variable domain (missing parts from reference TRBV5-1 and TRBJ1-6): KAGVTQTPRYLIKTRGQQVTLSCSPISGHRSVSWYQQTPGQGLQFLFEYFSETQRNKGNFPGRFSGRQFSNSRSEMNVSTLELGDSALYLCASSPRGGYSPLHFGNGTRLTVT.

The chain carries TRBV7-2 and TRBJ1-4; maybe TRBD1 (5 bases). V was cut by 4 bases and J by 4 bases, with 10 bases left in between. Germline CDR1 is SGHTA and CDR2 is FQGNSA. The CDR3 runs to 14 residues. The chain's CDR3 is CASSSDGHNEKLFF. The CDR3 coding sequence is TGTGCCAGCAGCTCCGACGGACATAATGAAAAACTGTTTTTT.

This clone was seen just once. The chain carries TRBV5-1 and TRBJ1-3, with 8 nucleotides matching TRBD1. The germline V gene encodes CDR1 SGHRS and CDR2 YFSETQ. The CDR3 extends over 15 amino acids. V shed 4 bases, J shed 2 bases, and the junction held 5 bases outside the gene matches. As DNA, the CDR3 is TGCGCCAGCAGCGGACAGACAGGGGCTGGAAACACCATATATTTT. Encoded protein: CASSGQTGAGNTIYF.

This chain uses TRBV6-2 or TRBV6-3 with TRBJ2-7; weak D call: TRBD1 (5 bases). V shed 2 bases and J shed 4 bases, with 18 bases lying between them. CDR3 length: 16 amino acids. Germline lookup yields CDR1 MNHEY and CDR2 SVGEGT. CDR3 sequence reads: CASSYPPWGDIYEQYF. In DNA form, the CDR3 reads TGTGCCAGCAGTTACCCGCCGTGGGGCGATATATACGAGCAGTACTTC.

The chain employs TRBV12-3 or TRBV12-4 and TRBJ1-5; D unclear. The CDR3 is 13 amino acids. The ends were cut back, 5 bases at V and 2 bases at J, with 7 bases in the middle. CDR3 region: CASSKEGNQPQHF. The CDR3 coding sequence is TGTGCCAGCAGTAAGGAGGGCAATCAGCCCCAGCATTTT.